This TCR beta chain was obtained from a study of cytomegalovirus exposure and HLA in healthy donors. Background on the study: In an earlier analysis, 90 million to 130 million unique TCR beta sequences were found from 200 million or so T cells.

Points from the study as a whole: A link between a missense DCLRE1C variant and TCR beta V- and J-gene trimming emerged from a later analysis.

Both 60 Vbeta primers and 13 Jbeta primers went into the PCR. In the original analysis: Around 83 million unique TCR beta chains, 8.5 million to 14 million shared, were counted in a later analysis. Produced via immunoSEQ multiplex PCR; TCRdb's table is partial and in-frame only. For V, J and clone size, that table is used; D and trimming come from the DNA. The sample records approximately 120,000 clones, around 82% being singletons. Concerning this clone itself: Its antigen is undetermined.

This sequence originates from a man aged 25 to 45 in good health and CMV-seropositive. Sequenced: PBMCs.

The CDR3 loop is CASSLDRGGYEQYF. Written as DNA, the CDR3 is TGTGCCAGCAGCTTAGACCGTGGAGGGTACGAGCAGTACTTC. J is TRBJ2-7 and V is TRBV11-2, with D perhaps matching TRBD2 (6 bases). This CDR3 comprises 14 residues. V was trimmed by 0 bases and J by 4 bases, leaving 10 bases between them. In germline, CDR1 is SGHAT, CDR2 FQNNGV.